These 30 T cell receptor beta chains originate from one sample sequenced in a study of yellow fever vaccine responses in identical twins. TCRdb re-called the RT-PCR reads through MiXCR, storing one row per CDR3 protein. This table holds 550 to 650 distinct CDR3 sequences, about 77% found once. Sequences were derived from T cells from blood (PBMCs), unsorted or a sorted subset (not recorded which), sampled before or after yellow fever vaccination (not recorded which). The receptor set was obtained from a female donor who received the yellow fever vaccine.

The V gene is TRBV11-3, the J gene TRBJ1-2, with TRBD1 as a possible D gene (6 bases). This CDR3 has 15 residues. CDR1 and CDR2 (germline): SGHNT, YENEEA. Trimming cost V 5 bases and J 4 bases, with 17 bases left between them. The CDR3 is CASSPEGGPLYGYTF. CDR3 sequence (DNA): TGTGCCAGCAGCCCCGAGGGGGGCCCTCTCTATGGCTACACCTTC.

With respect to this clonotype: An end of the junction does not agree with germline; a read error may underlie this. The genes are TRBV5-5 and TRBJ2-1, with TRBD2 identical over 12 bases. Germline V gives CDR1 SGHKS, CDR2 YYEKEE (reference sequence). CDR3 length: 16 residues. CDR3 sequence reads: CASSRRLAGAYNEQFF. The CDR3 region has the DNA TGCGCCAGCAGCCGCCGACTAGCGGGGGCGTACAATGAGCAGTTCTTC.

This rearrangement joins TRBV27 to TRBJ2-1, with 8 bases that match TRBD2. This CDR3 contains 14 residues. V shed 4 bases and J 2 bases; nucleotides not matched to a gene: 1. The germline gives CDR1 MNHEY, CDR2 SMNVEV (reference sequence). The CDR3 nucleotides are TGTGCCAGCAGTTACGGGAGGGCCTACAATGAGCAGTTCTTC. Its protein is CASSYGRAYNEQFF.

The J gene is TRBJ2-1, the V gene TRBV4-3, with D tentatively TRBD1 or TRBD2 (5 bases each). Looked up from germline, CDR1 is LGHNA and CDR2 is YSLEER. CDR3 length: 19 residues. Trimming shortened V by 0 bases and J by 0 bases, and 18 bases separated the two germline ends. CDR3 coding DNA: TGCGCCAGCAGCCAAGAAGGGGACCTGTCCGGAAGCTCCTACAATGAGCAGTTCTTC. This codes for CASSQEGDLSGSSYNEQFF.

V usage is TRBV18 and J usage is TRBJ2-5, with D unresolved. CDR1 KGHSH and CDR2 LQKENI come from the germline V gene. This CDR3 contains 11 residues. Trimming stripped 4 bases from V and 1 base from J, with 1 base between. The CDR3 DNA sequence: TGTGCCAGCTCACGCCAAGAGACCCAGTACTTC. This encodes CASSRQETQYF.

This chain joins TRBV6-5 and TRBJ2-2, with D unclear. CDR1 is MNHEY and CDR2 is SVGAGI in the germline V gene. This CDR3 spans 15 amino acids. Trimming took 0 bases from V and 4 from J, leaving 9 bases between them. DNA of the CDR3: TGTGCCAGCAGTTACTCAACAGAAGGCACCGGGGAGCTGTTTTTT. It codes for CASSYSTEGTGELFF.

J is TRBJ1-6 and V is TRBV15; D gene uncertain. Germline-derived CDR1 and CDR2 are LNHNV and YYDKDF (reference sequence). This CDR3 spans 15 amino acids. Trimming removed 0 bases from V and 8 bases from J, with 11 bases in between. CDR3 DNA sequence: TGTGCCACCAGCAGAGAACTGCCAGGCGATTCACCCCTCCACTTT. It codes for CATSRELPGDSPLHF.

V is TRBV4-3 and J is TRBJ1-6; the D is unclear. CDR1 is LGHNA, CDR2 YSLEER, per germline. The V end was cut by 1 base, the J end by 3 bases, with 7 bases between. This CDR3 is 15 amino acids long. CDR3 in DNA: TGCGCCAGCAGCCAAGTGTCGGACTATAATTCACCCCTCCACTTT. This sequence encodes CASSQVSDYNSPLHF.

This rearrangement joins TRBV20-1 to TRBJ2-1; 15 bases align to TRBD2. Germline assignment: CDR1 DFQATT and CDR2 SNEGSKA (reference sequence). The V and J ends lost 6 bases and 2 bases, in that order; junction bases with no gene match: 8. This CDR3 is built from 17 residues. The CDR3 sequence is CSAGLAGGSRAYNEQFF. The CDR3 bases are TGCAGTGCGGGACTAGCGGGAGGAAGTCGGGCCTACAATGAGCAGTTCTTC.

The chain joins TRBV4-1 to TRBJ1-2, with D unresolved. V was cut by 1 base and J by 2 bases, with 5 bases left in between. The CDR3 spans 13 residues. Germline V lookup: CDR1 MGHRA, CDR2 YSYEKL. DNA for the CDR3: TGCGCCAGCAGCCAAGTCAGGAACTATGGCTACACCTTC. It codes for CASSQVRNYGYTF.

This clonotype was found once. The CDR3 coding sequence is TGTGCCACCAGCAGAGAAGTAAGCAATGAGCAGTTCTTC. Translating gives CATSREVSNEQFF. The rearrangement uses TRBV15 and TRBJ2-1, with unresolved D. Deletions cut 0 bases from V and 6 bases from J, with 6 bases between. The CDR3 is 13 amino acids. In germline, CDR1 is LNHNV, CDR2 YYDKDF (reference sequence).

V gene TRBV24-1 combines with J gene TRBJ2-3; D gene ambiguous. The CDR3 loop spans 14 amino acids. Germline V CDR1 and CDR2: KGHDR, SFDVKD. With 4 bases removed from V and 2 bases from J, the gap between germline ends came to 9 bases. The CDR3: CATSEAGTTDTQYF. CDR3 coding DNA: TGTGCCACCAGTGAGGCAGGCACCACAGATACGCAGTATTTT.

V gene TRBV6-1 combines with J gene TRBJ1-2, with a tentative D call TRBD1 (6 bases). Germline V gene lookup returns CDR1 MNHNS and CDR2 SASEGT. The CDR3 has 12 residues. Trimming removed 5 bases at V and 8 bases at J, with 12 bases between. CDR3 DNA sequence: TGTGCCAGCAGTCTGGGGGGCGAGGGCTACACCTTC. Translating gives CASSLGGEGYTF.

CDR3 protein: CASSLAPGQGGEQYF. For the CDR3, the DNA is TGTGCCAGCAGCTTGGCCCCAGGGCAGGGCGGCGAGCAGTACTTC. The chain combines TRBV5-5 with TRBJ2-7; D perhaps matches TRBD1 (5 bases). CDR3 length: 15 residues. Deletions cut 0 bases from V and 6 bases from J, with 16 bases between. Germline CDR1 and CDR2: SGHKS and YYEKEE (reference sequence).

The chain uses TRBV6-2 or TRBV6-3 and TRBJ1-5; weak D call: TRBD1 (5 bases). The ends were cut back, 0 bases at V and 7 bases at J, with 10 bases in the middle. CDR1 and CDR2 from the germline V gene are MNHEY and SVGEGT. The length of the CDR3 is 14 residues. CDR3 sequence (DNA): TGTGCCAGCAGTTACTCAGCCCAGGGACAGCCCCAGCATTTT. As protein: CASSYSAQGQPQHF.

This chain joins TRBV12-3 or TRBV12-4 and TRBJ1-6; 7 bases fit TRBD1. CDR3 length: 15 amino acids. The V and J ends lost 7 bases and 7 bases, in that order; junction bases with no gene match: 10. The CDR3: CASKREGGENSPLHF. The CDR3 DNA is TGTGCCAGCAAAAGAGAAGGGGGCGAGAATTCACCCCTCCACTTT.

V usage is TRBV11-1 and J usage is TRBJ2-3; D gene uncertain. The CDR3 sequence is 14 residues long. CDR1 and CDR2 (germline): SGHAT, FQDESV (reference sequence). V was shortened by 1 base and J by 2 bases, with 7 bases between the two germline ends. The CDR3 sequence: CASSLERSTDTQYF. The CDR3, as DNA: TGTGCCAGCAGCTTAGAGCGTTCCACAGATACGCAGTATTTT.

The rearrangement links TRBV5-6 to TRBJ1-2, with 7 positions matching TRBD1. The germline CDR1 and CDR2 sequences are SGHDT and YYEEEE. The V and J ends lost 3 bases and 4 bases, in that order; junction bases with no gene match: 6. CDR3 size: 14 residues. In DNA, the CDR3 is TGTGCCAGCAGCTCAGCCGGGACAGCCTATGGCTACACCTTC. Translated: CASSSAGTAYGYTF.

The chain links TRBV15 to TRBJ1-2; D is uncertain. The CDR3 sequence is 13 residues long. Per the germline V gene, CDR1 is LNHNV and CDR2 is YYDKDF (reference sequence). V was clipped by 1 base and J by 6 bases, with 9 bases between them. The CDR3 sequence is CATSRVGMDGYTF. In DNA form, the CDR3 reads TGTGCCACCAGCAGAGTCGGGATGGATGGCTACACCTTC.

The V and J genes are TRBV6-2 or TRBV6-3 and TRBJ2-1; TRBD1 aligns across 8 bases. Germline V CDR1 and CDR2: MNHEY, SVGEGT. CDR3 length equals 14 residues. Trimming removed 5 bases from V and 7 bases from J; junction bases left unmatched: 7. The CDR3, as DNA: TGTGCCAGCAGTACCCGACAGGGGAGGAATGAGCAGTTCTTC. It translates to CASSTRQGRNEQFF.

This clonotype has more than one count but fewer than ten. The chain carries TRBV11-2 and TRBJ2-5; possible D gene TRBD2, 7 bases. The CDR3 is 15 residues long. The V and J ends lost 1 base and 2 bases respectively, with 11 bases between them. Germline V gene data show CDR1 as SGHAT and CDR2 as FQNNGV. CDR3 loop: CASSLGGGPQETQYF. The CDR3 coding sequence is TGTGCCAGCAGCTTAGGGGGGGGGCCTCAAGAGACCCAGTACTTC.

The chain recombines TRBV9 with TRBJ2-5; D ambiguous. Germline CDR1 reads SGDLS; CDR2 reads YYNGEE. The CDR3 extends over 14 amino acids. V was cut by 4 bases and J by 3 bases, with 13 bases left in between. This CDR3 is CASSPEWAEETQYF. In DNA form, the CDR3 reads TGTGCCAGCAGCCCTGAGTGGGCGGAAGAGACCCAGTACTTC.

V usage is TRBV7-8 and J usage is TRBJ1-6; D possibly corresponds to TRBD1 (6 bases). This CDR3 spans 14 amino acids. CDR1 and CDR2 (germline): SGHVS, FQNEAQ. V was pared by 2 bases and J by 14 bases, with 16 bases between. DNA of the CDR3: TGTGCCAGCAGCTTAAGAGCAGGGGAAGCTTCCCTCCACTTT. It specifies CASSLRAGEASLHF.

The chain combines TRBV6-5 with TRBJ2-7; 8 nucleotides align to TRBD1. V shed 2 bases, J shed 3 bases, and the junction held 3 bases outside the gene matches. Per the germline V gene, CDR1 is MNHEY and CDR2 is SVGAGI. This CDR3 contains 14 residues. The CDR3 coding sequence is TGTGCCAGCAGTTACCGTGACAGGGGCTACGAGCAGTACTTC. This sequence encodes CASSYRDRGYEQYF.

The table lists this clonotype with a few counts. This chain links TRBV4-2 with TRBJ1-1; 9 nucleotides align to TRBD1. CDR1 is LGHNA and CDR2 is YNFKEQ in the germline V gene. V dropped 4 bases and J dropped 1; count of bases not matched to a gene: 4. The CDR3 totals 15 residues. The CDR3 coding sequence is TGTGCCAGCAGCCTCCCGACAGGGGGGAACACTGAAGCTTTCTTT. It codes for CASSLPTGGNTEAFF.

This clonotype appeared a single time. J is TRBJ2-7 and V is TRBV7-3; TRBD2 matches 10 bases. The length of the CDR3 is 16 residues. Trimming took 1 base from V and 4 from J; bases not matched to a gene: 7. Germline lookup yields CDR1 SGHTA and CDR2 FQGTGA. As DNA, the CDR3 is TGTGCCAGCAGCTTAAGCAGCGGGAGGGCCGGGTACGAGCAGTACTTC. It encodes CASSLSSGRAGYEQYF.

This chain links TRBV2 with TRBJ1-2; no definite D call. CDR1 is SNHLY and CDR2 is FYNNEI in the germline V gene. CDR3 length equals 12 residues. Trimming shortened V by 4 bases and J by 4 bases, and 7 bases separated the two germline ends. Here the CDR3 reads CASSASGYGYTF. DNA of the CDR3: TGTGCCAGCAGTGCAAGTGGCTATGGCTACACCTTC.

The chain has TRBV7-9 and TRBJ1-1; D ambiguous. Between the trimmed V and J ends, which lost 1 base and 7 bases, there was a span of 7 bases. This CDR3 spans 12 amino acids. Germline V gene lookup returns CDR1 SEHNR and CDR2 FQNEAQ (reference sequence). Written as DNA, the CDR3 is TGTGCCAGCAGCTTAGTGTCTGTTGAAGCTTTCTTT. It specifies CASSLVSVEAFF.

This chain links TRBV4-3 with TRBJ2-1; tentatively, D is TRBD2 (6 bases). The V end lost 1 base, the J end lost 7 bases, and 14 bases lay between the germline ends. The CDR3 is 15 amino acids. Per the germline V gene, CDR1 is LGHNA and CDR2 is YSLEER. For the CDR3, the DNA is TGCGCCAGCAGCCAAGCTCTAGCGTGGGGAAATGAGCAGTTCTTC. Its protein is CASSQALAWGNEQFF.

This rearrangement joins TRBV19 to TRBJ1-2; D is undetermined. V lost 7 bases to trimming and J lost 0 bases, with 15 bases between them. There are 15 residues in the CDR3. The germline V gene encodes CDR1 LNHDA and CDR2 SQIVND (reference sequence). The CDR3 DNA sequence: TGTGCCAGTATGACTCCGAGGTCGACTAACTATGGCTACACCTTC. Translation: CASMTPRSTNYGYTF.